This TCR beta chain is from a study of T cell responses to AZD1222 COVID-19 vaccine. Study-level points and caveats: The donors showed a predominance of white British ancestry and of females, with possible underestimation of clonal diversity.

Turning to this clone: The antigen is not known.

TCRdb keeps only in-frame clones here, not all; method: immunoSEQ multiplex PCR. The sample holds 140,000 to 150,000 clones, around 86% seen once. The CDR3 runs 15 residues. In germline, CDR1 is SGHNT, CDR2 YYREEE (reference sequence). Trimming stripped 0 bases from V and 1 base from J, with 9 bases between. The sequencing used peripheral blood, collected on day 0 of MenACWY control vaccination. The chain carries TRBV5-4 and TRBJ2-3; D is unresolved. This clonotype was sampled from an adult in good health. Here the CDR3 reads CASSLAWSGTDTQYF. CDR3 coding DNA: TGTGCCAGCAGCTTGGCCTGGTCAGGCACAGATACGCAGTATTTT.